This T cell receptor beta chain was documented in a study of blood T cell repertoires in COVID-19. In the study overall: COVID-19 samples from acute and convalescent phases originated in the United States, Italy and Spain. T cells, B-cell-depleted T cells, or PBMCs supplied cDNA or gDNA.

In the original analysis: Estimates of nucleated cell counts were drawn from the amplification of reference gene primers. Profiled with immunoSEQ multiplex PCR; TCRdb holds only in-frame clones, not every one. For V, J and clone size, that table is used; D and trimming come from the DNA. The data show about 35,000 clones, approximately 88% seen once. This receptor was identified in a human donor in a cohort sampled during active COVID-19. Sequencing was done on a sample of peripheral blood.

The CDR3 protein is CASSLKSRLAGPNTGELFF. As DNA, the CDR3 is TGTGCCAGCAGCTTAAAGTCCCGACTAGCGGGACCGAACACCGGGGAGCTGTTTTTT. V usage is TRBV7-3 and J usage is TRBJ2-2; 11 positions match TRBD2. The CDR3 extends over 19 amino acids. Trimming at V came to 1 base and at J to 0 bases, leaving 7 bases not matched to a gene. The germline CDR1 and CDR2 sequences are SGHTA and FQGTGA. The full variable domain, its missing parts supplied by reference TRBV7-3 and TRBJ2-2, is GAGVSQTPSNKVTEKGKYVELRCDPISGHTALYWYRQSLGQGPEFLIYFQGTGAADDSGLPNDRFFAVRPEGSVSTLKIQRTERGDSAVYLCASSLKSRLAGPNTGELFFGEGSRLTVL.